Each of the 2 T cell receptor beta chains below was sequenced from the same sample in a study of blood T cell repertoires in COVID-19. Generated by immunoSEQ multiplex PCR, the TCRdb table keeps only in-frame clones and is missing some. The table has 85,000 to 100,000 clones, 75% to 90% seen once. Sequenced material: peripheral blood. Source of these receptors: a man aged 55 to 70 with acute or convalescent COVID-19.

The chain carries TRBV6-5 and TRBJ2-3, with 7 bases identical to TRBD1. Trimming took 6 bases from V and 5 from J; bases not matched to a gene: 11. The CDR3 totals 15 residues. CDR1 MNHEY and CDR2 SVGAGI come from the germline V gene. CDR3 loop: CASRTGMGPRDTQYF. CDR3 nucleotide sequence: TGTGCCAGCAGGACAGGGATGGGGCCTAGAGATACGCAGTATTTT.

The V call is TRBV11-2, the J call TRBJ1-1; D ambiguous. CDR3 size: 12 residues. V was cut by 8 bases and J by 0 bases, with 7 bases left in between. Germline loops: CDR1 SGHAT, CDR2 FQNNGV. The CDR3 DNA reads TGTGCCAGCGGCACCTTGAACACTGAAGCTTTCTTT. It encodes CASGTLNTEAFF.